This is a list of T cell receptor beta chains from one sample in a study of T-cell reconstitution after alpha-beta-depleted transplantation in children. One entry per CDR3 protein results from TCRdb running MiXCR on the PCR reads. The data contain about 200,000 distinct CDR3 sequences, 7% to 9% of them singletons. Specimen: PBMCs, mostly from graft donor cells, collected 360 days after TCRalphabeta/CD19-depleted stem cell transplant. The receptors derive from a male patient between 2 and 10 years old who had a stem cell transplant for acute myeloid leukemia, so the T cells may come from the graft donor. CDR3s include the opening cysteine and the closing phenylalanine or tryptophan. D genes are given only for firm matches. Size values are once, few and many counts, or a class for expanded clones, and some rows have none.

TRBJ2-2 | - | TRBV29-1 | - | CSVEWAGGDTGELFF | TGCAGCGTTGAATGGGCAGGAGGGGACACCGGGGAGCTGTTTTTT
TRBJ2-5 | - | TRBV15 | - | CATSRRQQETQYF | TGTGCCACCAGCAGACGACAGCAAGAGACCCAGTACTTC
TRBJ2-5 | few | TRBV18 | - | CASSKDYPRRETQYF | TGTGCCAGCTCAAAGGACTACCCTAGACGAGAGACCCAGTACTTC
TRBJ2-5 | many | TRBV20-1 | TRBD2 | CSARTSGRGVGETQYF | TGCAGTGCTAGGACTAGCGGGAGAGGGGTGGGGGAGACCCAGTACTTC
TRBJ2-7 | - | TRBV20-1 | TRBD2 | CSALAGGNDEQYF | TGCAGTGCACTAGCGGGAGGGAACGACGAGCAGTACTTC
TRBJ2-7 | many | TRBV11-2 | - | CASSLDRVEDGSAHEQYF | TGTGCCAGCAGCTTAGATCGGGTGGAAGACGGGAGTGCCCACGAGCAGTACTTC
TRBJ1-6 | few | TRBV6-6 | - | CASSPRWFPLHF | TGTGCCAGCAGCCCCCGGTGGTTCCCCCTCCACTTT
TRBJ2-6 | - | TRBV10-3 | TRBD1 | CAISESSGQGPSGANVLTF | TGTGCCATCAGTGAGTCGTCGGGACAGGGTCCCTCTGGGGCCAACGTCCTGACTTTC
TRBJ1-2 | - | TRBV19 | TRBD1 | CASSWTGFGYGYTF | TGTGCCAGTAGTTGGACAGGGTTCGGCTATGGCTACACCTTC
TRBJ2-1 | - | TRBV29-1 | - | CSVEPGEQFF | TGCAGCGTTGAACCCGGGGAGCAGTTCTTC
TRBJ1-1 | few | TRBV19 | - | CASSINGQQNTEAFF | TGTGCCAGTAGTATCAATGGGCAGCAGAACACTGAAGCTTTCTTT
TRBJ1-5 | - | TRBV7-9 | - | CASSLVPGPLNQPQHF | TGTGCCAGCAGCTTAGTGCCAGGGCCATTAAATCAGCCCCAGCATTTT
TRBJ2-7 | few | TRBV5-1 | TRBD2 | CASHEELAAVNLYEQYF | TGCGCCAGCCACGAAGAACTAGCGGCAGTTAACCTCTACGAGCAGTACTTC
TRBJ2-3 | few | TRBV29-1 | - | CSVGGVTDTQYF | TGCAGCGTGGGAGGAGTAACAGATACGCAGTATTTT
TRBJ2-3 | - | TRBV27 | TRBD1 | CATSWGTGFTDTQYF | TGTGCCACCAGCTGGGGGACAGGATTTACAGATACGCAGTATTTT
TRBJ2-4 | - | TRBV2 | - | CASDGGTAVAKNIQYF | TGTGCCAGCGATGGAGGGACGGCGGTAGCCAAAAACATTCAGTACTTC
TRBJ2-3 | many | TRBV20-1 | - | CSARGATDTQYF | TGCAGTGCTAGAGGGGCGACAGATACGCAGTATTTT
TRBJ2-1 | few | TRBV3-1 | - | CASSQMGAVYNEQFF | TGTGCCAGCAGCCAGATGGGGGCCGTTTACAATGAGCAGTTCTTC
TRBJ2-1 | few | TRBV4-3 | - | CASSQGYGKEQFF | TGCGCCAGCAGCCAAGGGTACGGGAAGGAGCAGTTCTTC
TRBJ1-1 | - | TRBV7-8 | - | CASSLAARGAEAFF | TGTGCCAGCAGCTTAGCTGCCAGAGGGGCAGAAGCTTTCTTT
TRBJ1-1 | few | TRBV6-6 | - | CASHFADTEAFF | TGTGCCAGTCACTTTGCGGACACTGAAGCTTTCTTT
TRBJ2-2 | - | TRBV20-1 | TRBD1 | CSARQGAENTGELFF | TGCAGTGCTAGACAGGGGGCTGAGAACACCGGGGAGCTGTTTTTT
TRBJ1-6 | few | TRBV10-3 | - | CAISELRDNSPLHF | TGTGCCATCAGTGAGCTCCGAGATAATTCACCCCTCCACTTT
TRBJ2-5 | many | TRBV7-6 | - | CASSLDIQETQYF | TGTGCCAGCAGCTTAGATATACAAGAGACCCAGTACTTC
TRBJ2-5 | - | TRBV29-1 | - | CSVVGSQETQYF | TGCAGCGTTGTAGGCAGCCAAGAGACCCAGTACTTC
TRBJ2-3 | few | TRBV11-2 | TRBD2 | CASSLDRAGLAGNTDTQYF | TGTGCCAGCAGCTTAGATCGGGCAGGACTAGCGGGGAACACAGATACGCAGTATTTT
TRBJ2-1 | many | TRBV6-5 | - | CASSSSILVHEQFF | TGTGCCAGCAGTTCCAGCATACTCGTCCATGAGCAGTTCTTC
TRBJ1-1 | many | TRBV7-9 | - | CASSLERGKYTEAFF | TGTGCCAGCAGCTTAGAGAGGGGCAAGTACACTGAAGCTTTCTTT
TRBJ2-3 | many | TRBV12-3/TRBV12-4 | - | CASSLPDTQYF | TGTGCCAGCAGTTTGCCAGATACGCAGTATTTT
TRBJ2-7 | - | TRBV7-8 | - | CASSFRDGHYEQYF | TGTGCCAGCAGCTTTAGGGACGGCCATTACGAGCAGTACTTC
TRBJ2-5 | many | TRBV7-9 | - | CASSLVEETQYF | TGTGCCAGCAGCTTAGTGGAAGAGACCCAGTACTTC
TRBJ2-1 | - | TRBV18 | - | CASSRVTRRPDNEQFF | TGTGCCAGCTCCCGGGTTACTAGGCGACCCGACAATGAGCAGTTCTTC
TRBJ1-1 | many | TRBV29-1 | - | CSVGPQGTPSHTEAFF | TGCAGCGTTGGCCCCCAGGGGACCCCCTCTCACACTGAAGCTTTCTTT
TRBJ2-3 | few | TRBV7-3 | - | CASSLNLDPRDTQYF | TGTGCCAGCAGCTTAAACCTAGATCCCCGAGATACGCAGTATTTT
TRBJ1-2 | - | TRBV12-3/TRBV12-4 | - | CASIPGGGGKNYGYTF | TGTGCCAGCATCCCTGGCGGGGGAGGGAAGAACTATGGCTACACCTTC
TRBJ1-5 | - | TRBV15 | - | CATNPGAGESQPQHF | TGTGCCACCAATCCTGGGGCAGGGGAGTCTCAGCCCCAGCATTTT
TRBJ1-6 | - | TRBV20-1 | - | CSALRGSSYNSPLHF | TGCAGTGCCCTGAGGGGGAGCTCCTATAATTCACCCCTCCACTTT
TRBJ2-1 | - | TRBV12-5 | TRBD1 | CASGLPGQGSYNEQFF | TGTGCTAGTGGTTTGCCCGGACAGGGGTCCTACAATGAGCAGTTCTTC
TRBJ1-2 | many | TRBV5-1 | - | CASSLDEGYGYTF | TGCGCCAGCAGCTTGGACGAGGGCTATGGCTACACCTTC
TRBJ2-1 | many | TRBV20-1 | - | CSASPNNEQFF | TGCAGTGCTAGCCCCAACAATGAGCAGTTCTTC
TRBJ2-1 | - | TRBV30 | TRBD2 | CAWTGTSYNEQFF | TGTGCCTGGACCGGGACTAGCTACAATGAGCAGTTCTTC
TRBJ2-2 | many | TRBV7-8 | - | CASRPSANTGELFF | TGTGCCAGCAGACCGAGCGCGAACACCGGGGAGCTGTTTTTT
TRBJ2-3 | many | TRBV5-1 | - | CASSSAALISTDTQYF | TGCGCCAGCAGCTCCGCCGCCTTGATTAGCACAGATACGCAGTATTTT
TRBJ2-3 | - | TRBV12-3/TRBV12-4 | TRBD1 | CASRIGTVDTDTQYF | TGTGCCAGCAGGATCGGGACAGTAGACACAGATACGCAGTATTTT
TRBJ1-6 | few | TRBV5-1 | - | CASSLVPGTQIQGLHF | TGCGCCAGCAGCTTGGTTCCCGGGACCCAAATTCAAGGGCTCCACTTT
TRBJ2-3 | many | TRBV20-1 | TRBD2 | CSASSTSGGTDTQYF | TGCAGTGCTAGCTCAACTAGCGGGGGCACAGATACGCAGTATTTT
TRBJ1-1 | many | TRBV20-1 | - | CSASVPNTEAFF | TGCAGTGCTAGCGTACCTAACACTGAAGCTTTCTTT